One sample yielded the 30 T cell receptor beta chains listed below, sequenced in a study of breast tumors, draining lymph nodes, adjacent tissues. Axillary draining lymph nodes of breast cancer patients supplied the node samples. In TCRdb, the multiplex PCR reads were re-called with MiXCR into one record per CDR3 protein. The sample yields 160,000 or so distinct CDR3 sequences, 30% to 40% seen once. The sequencing input was axillary lymph node tissue. The source of these receptors is a female donor with breast cancer. Some clones in this sample may be carry-over from other donors' samples.

This clonotype has at least ten counts. The chain recombines TRBV11-2 with TRBJ2-7; D remains unclear. CDR3 length: 14 amino acids. V lost 4 bases and J lost 4, with 14 bases in between. CDR1 is SGHAT and CDR2 is FQNNGV in the germline V gene. CDR3 coding DNA: TGTGCCAGCAGCTCCCATCCGGCGGCTTACGAGCAGTACTTC. Protein: CASSSHPAAYEQYF. Full variable domain (missing parts from reference TRBV11-2 and TRBJ2-7): EAGVAQSPRYKIIEKRQSVAFWCNPISGHATLYWYQQILGQGPKLLIQFQNNGVVDDSQLPKDRFSAERLKGVDSTLKIQPAKLEDSAVYLCASSSHPAAYEQYFGPGTRLTVT.

This rearrangement joins TRBV29-1 to TRBJ2-5; TRBD1 aligns across 7 bases. V trimming: 0 bases; J trimming: 4 bases; junction bases outside the gene matches: 8. This CDR3 comprises 15 residues. Looked up from germline, CDR1 is SQVTM and CDR2 is ANQGSEA. The CDR3 region has the DNA TGCAGCGTTGAAGACCTTGACAGGGTGGGAGAGACCCAGTACTTC. It specifies CSVEDLDRVGETQYF.

V gene TRBV7-3 combines with J gene TRBJ2-1; 12 nucleotides line up with TRBD2. CDR1 is SGHTA, CDR2 FQGTGA, per germline. The V gene end was trimmed by 4 bases and the J gene end by 4 bases; junction bases not matched to a gene: 8. This CDR3 comprises 17 residues. The CDR3 DNA sequence: TGTGCCAGCAGCTCCCAAGGACTAGCGGGGCAATACAATGAGCAGTTCTTC. It yields the protein CASSSQGLAGQYNEQFF.

V usage is TRBV6-6 and J usage is TRBJ1-2; 7 bases line up with TRBD1. The V gene end was trimmed by 2 bases and the J gene end by 4 bases; junction bases not matched to a gene: 7. CDR3 size: 15 residues. Germline loops: CDR1 MNHNY, CDR2 SVGAGI (reference sequence). The CDR3 nucleotides read TGTGCCAGCAGTTACACCCAGGGGGACTCCTATGGCTACACCTTC. Protein product: CASSYTQGDSYGYTF.

The rearrangement links TRBV4-2 to TRBJ2-1, with no clear D. Germline-derived CDR1 and CDR2 are LGHNA and YNFKEQ. Trimming stripped 6 bases from V and 0 bases from J, with 12 bases between. The CDR3 runs to 15 residues. This CDR3 is CASSYKESSYNEQFF. In DNA form, the CDR3 reads TGTGCCAGCAGTTATAAGGAAAGCTCCTACAATGAGCAGTTCTTC.

This chain links TRBV19 with TRBJ2-3, with 8 bases identical to TRBD2. This CDR3 comprises 16 residues. CDR1 LNHDA and CDR2 SQIVND come from the germline V gene (reference sequence). V lost 2 bases, J lost 7 bases, and 11 bases stayed unmatched. The CDR3 DNA reads as TGTGCCAGTAGTATATCCGGGCGGGGGGCCGCACATACGCAGTATTTT. This gives the protein CASSISGRGAAHTQYF.

The sample holds many counts of this clonotype. This rearrangement joins TRBV6-1 to TRBJ2-1; D is possibly TRBD2 (7 bases). CDR3 length: 18 amino acids. V was trimmed by 2 bases and J by 9 bases, leaving 26 bases between them. Per the germline V gene, CDR1 is MNHNS and CDR2 is SASEGT. CDR3 sequence: CASSERRMGGGGVREQFF. The CDR3 DNA reads as TGTGCCAGCAGTGAAAGGCGGATGGGGGGAGGGGGAGTACGTGAGCAGTTCTTC.

The sample holds many counts of this clonotype. This chain joins TRBV19 and TRBJ2-7; no firm D call. V lost 4 bases and J 3 bases, leaving 4 bases between the germline ends. The germline V gene has CDR1 LNHDA and CDR2 SQIVND (reference sequence). The CDR3 length is 11 residues. CDR3 protein: CASSTGYEQYF. As DNA, the CDR3 is TGTGCCAGTAGTACCGGCTACGAGCAGTACTTC.

This clonotype occurred many times. CDR3 residues: CASPSGLTLGEQYF. CDR3 nucleotide sequence: TGTGCCAGCCCGTCAGGGTTAACTCTCGGAGAGCAGTACTTC. This rearrangement joins TRBV6-1 to TRBJ2-7; the D gene is possibly TRBD1 (5 bases). This CDR3 has 14 amino acids. The V end lost 8 bases, the J end lost 7 bases, and 21 bases lay between the germline ends. Germline lookup yields CDR1 MNHNS and CDR2 SASEGT.

The chain carries TRBV4-1 and TRBJ2-7; the match to TRBD2 covers 8 bases. Germline V gene data show CDR1 as MGHRA and CDR2 as YSYEKL. The CDR3 contains 16 residues. The trim removed 0 bases at V and 3 bases at J, leaving 7 bases unmatched. The CDR3 protein is CASSQDQAGALYEQYF. The CDR3 DNA follows: TGCGCCAGCAGCCAAGATCAAGCGGGAGCCCTCTACGAGCAGTACTTC.

This clonotype was recorded at least ten times. This chain links TRBV29-1 with TRBJ1-1; D is unclear. The CDR3 totals 12 residues. Germline V gene data show CDR1 as SQVTM and CDR2 as ANQGSEA. The germline V and J ends were trimmed by 6 bases and 0 bases, with 8 bases remaining between them. The CDR3 reads CSVQMMNTEAFF. In DNA form, the CDR3 reads TGCAGCGTACAGATGATGAACACTGAAGCTTTCTTT.

Regarding this clonotype: No conserved phenylalanine or tryptophan is present at the end of the CDR3, so a read error is the likely explanation. This rearrangement joins TRBV19 to TRBJ1-4; D perhaps matches TRBD1 (5 bases). CDR3 size: 13 residues. Looked up from germline, CDR1 is LNHDA and CDR2 is SQIVND (reference sequence). Trimming shortened V by 5 bases and J by 7 bases, and 11 bases separated the two germline ends. The CDR3 nucleotides read TGTGCCAGTAGTCCCTGGGGCGGTGAAAAACTGTTTTCT. Translation gives CASSPWGGEKLFS.

With respect to this clonotype: One base away lies a much larger clone, so this may be a sequencing read error. Lacking the conserved final phenylalanine or tryptophan, this CDR3 likely reflects a read error. V gene TRBV20-1 combines with J gene TRBJ2-1; 8 bases map to TRBD2. Germline V CDR1 and CDR2: DFQATT, SNEGSKA (reference sequence). The CDR3 has 18 amino acids. The trim removed 3 bases at V and 3 bases at J, leaving 16 bases unmatched. The CDR3 DNA reads TGCAGTGCTAGGATAGCCCGCGGGCGGGGGGCGGGCTACAATGAGCAGTTCTTA. It is translated as CSARIARGRGAGYNEQFL.

This clonotype was detected ten times or more. The chain employs TRBV6-5 and TRBJ2-5; no definite D call. Between the trimmed V and J ends, which lost 8 bases and 2 bases, there was a span of 9 bases. The length of the CDR3 is 12 residues. CDR1 is MNHEY and CDR2 is SVGAGI in the germline V gene. CDR3 sequence (DNA): TGTGCCAGCGGGCAGACACAAGAGACCCAGTACTTC. This sequence encodes CASGQTQETQYF.

This clonotype was found many times. The chain combines TRBV6-5 with TRBJ1-6; no definite D call. The germline V gene encodes CDR1 MNHEY and CDR2 SVGAGI. This CDR3 region has 16 residues. Trimming shortened V by 1 base and J by 6 bases, and 13 bases separated the two germline ends. CDR3 in amino acids: CASSYYVAESNSPLHF. DNA of the CDR3: TGTGCCAGCAGTTACTACGTAGCGGAGAGTAATTCACCCCTCCACTTT.

This clonotype was found many times. The gene calls are TRBV2 and TRBJ2-7; TRBD2 agrees at 14 bases. CDR3 length: 13 amino acids. Germline V gives CDR1 SNHLY, CDR2 FYNNEI. The ends lost 6 bases at V and 5 bases at J; junction bases unmatched: 0. For the CDR3, the DNA is TGTGCCAGCAGGACTAGCGGGAGGGACGAGCAGTACTTC. As protein: CASRTSGRDEQYF.

This clonotype was counted ten times or more. The gene calls are TRBV2 and TRBJ2-1; D uncertain. The germline V gene encodes CDR1 SNHLY and CDR2 FYNNEI. The CDR3 covers 15 residues. The V end was cut by 6 bases, the J end by 0 bases, with 12 bases between. For the CDR3, the DNA is TGTGCCAGCAGCCTCTCAGTTAGCTCCTACAATGAGCAGTTCTTC. Amino acid sequence: CASSLSVSSYNEQFF.

This clonotype appeared many times. The V gene is TRBV3-2, the J gene TRBJ1-3. TRBV3-2 is a known pseudogene. The CDR3 sequence is 14 residues long. CDR3 sequence reads: CASSHIRTGNTIYF. The CDR3 DNA follows: TGTGCCAGCAGCCATATCAGAACGGGAAACACCATATATTTT.

This clonotype appeared many times. The chain carries TRBV20-1 and TRBJ1-5; D perhaps matches TRBD1 (6 bases). The CDR3 is 13 residues long. Germline-derived CDR1 and CDR2 are DFQATT and SNEGSKA (reference sequence). V was pared by 4 bases and J by 1 base, with 8 bases between. CDR3 nucleotide sequence: TGCAGTGCTAATCAGGGGAGCAATCAGCCCCAGCATTTT. The encoded protein is CSANQGSNQPQHF.

This clonotype has a count of ten or more. This chain connects TRBV7-9 to TRBJ1-4; 7 positions match TRBD1. Trimming removed 5 bases from V and 8 bases from J; junction bases left unmatched: 11. The CDR3 covers 15 residues. In germline, CDR1 is SEHNR, CDR2 FQNEAQ (reference sequence). The CDR3 spells CASSQPTGTQEKLFF. The CDR3 nucleotides read TGTGCCAGCAGCCAGCCGACAGGGACGCAGGAAAAACTGTTTTTT.

A note on this clonotype: A read error may produce the germline difference seen at one junction end. The CDR3 DNA reads as TGCGCCAGCAGCTACACCAGGGCCGCAACTAATGCAAAACTGTTTTTT. Its protein product is CASSYTRAATNAKLFF. The chain combines TRBV5-1 with TRBJ1-4; D is perhaps TRBD1 (5 bases). CDR3 size: 16 residues. CDR1 and CDR2 from the germline V gene are SGHRS and YFSETQ.

The chain carries TRBV7-6 and TRBJ2-2, with 7 bases fitting TRBD2. V dropped 3 bases and J dropped 9; count of bases not matched to a gene: 16. The CDR3 loop spans 17 amino acids. From germline, CDR1 is SGHVS and CDR2 FNYEAQ. The CDR3 spells CASSLVGRGIRSRELFF. CDR3 bases: TGTGCCAGCAGCTTGGTGGGGCGGGGGATCAGGTCGAGGGAGCTGTTTTTT.

In this sample, this clonotype turned up many times. The chain uses TRBV6-6 and TRBJ1-2; D not resolved. Germline V gives CDR1 MNHNY, CDR2 SVGAGI (reference sequence). The V and J ends lost 4 bases and 7 bases respectively, with 10 bases between them. The CDR3 covers 12 residues. DNA for the CDR3: TGTGCCAGCAGTTCCCGGGCCTTTGGCTACACCTTC. Translating it yields CASSSRAFGYTF.

J is TRBJ2-1 and V is TRBV7-2, with D perhaps given as TRBD1 or TRBD2 (6 bases each). Between the trimmed V and J ends, which lost 5 bases and 1 base, there was a span of 15 bases. This CDR3 contains 16 residues. The V gene's germline CDR1 is SGHTA and CDR2 FQGNSA. CDR3 coding DNA: TGTGCCAGCAGCCGAGGGGGGCTCGGATCCTACAATGAGCAGTTCTTC. Amino acids: CASSRGGLGSYNEQFF.

This clonotype showed up just a few times. The germline gene is not matched at one end of the junction; a read error may be the cause. The chain joins TRBV7-9 to TRBJ1-3, with D tentatively TRBD1 (5 bases). Germline V gene lookup returns CDR1 SEHNR and CDR2 FQNEAQ (reference sequence). The CDR3 covers 16 residues. For the CDR3, the DNA is TGTGCCTGCAGCTTAAGGGGTGCCTACTCTGGAAACACCATATACTTT. Protein sequence: CACSLRGAYSGNTIYF.

Concerning this clonotype: Since the CDR3 does not end with the conserved phenylalanine or tryptophan, this likely comes from a read error. The V and J genes are TRBV12-3 or TRBV12-4 and TRBJ1-6; D is perhaps TRBD1 (6 bases). V lost 5 bases and J lost 10, with 21 bases in between. CDR3 length equals 16 residues. The CDR3 loop reads CASSPFRDIRGSPLHL. CDR3 in DNA: TGTGCCAGCAGTCCCTTCCGGGACATACGTGGATCACCCCTCCACCTT.

The rearrangement links TRBV5-1 to TRBJ2-5, with D perhaps matching TRBD2 (6 bases). CDR1 SGHRS and CDR2 YFSETQ come from the germline V gene. Trimming removed 2 bases at V and 5 bases at J, with 19 bases between. CDR3 length: 16 amino acids. CDR3: CASSFAAGQSGETQYF. CDR3 DNA: TGCGCCAGCAGCTTTGCTGCCGGGCAAAGCGGGGAGACCCAGTACTTC.

V is TRBV20-1 and J is TRBJ1-1; D remains unclear. The germline gives CDR1 DFQATT, CDR2 SNEGSKA (reference sequence). V lost 5 bases and J 0 bases, leaving 10 bases between the germline ends. CDR3 length: 13 amino acids. CDR3 nucleotides: TGCAGTGCTCCACGAGCAGTGAACACTGAAGCTTTCTTT. Protein: CSAPRAVNTEAFF.

This rearrangement joins TRBV20-1 to TRBJ2-5; D gene uncertain. The CDR3 has 12 residues. The V gene lost 1 base and the J gene lost 9 bases, with 12 bases spanning the gap. From germline, CDR1 is DFQATT and CDR2 SNEGSKA (reference sequence). This chain's CDR3 is CSARVSNQPQYF. The CDR3 nucleotides read TGCAGTGCTAGAGTCAGCAATCAGCCCCAGTACTTC.

With regard to this clonotype: Germline and junction disagree at one end, which may indicate a read error. The V and J genes are TRBV7-9 and TRBJ2-2; no firm D call. CDR3 length: 14 residues. Germline CDR1 reads SEHNR; CDR2 reads FQNEAQ (reference sequence). This CDR3 reads CASSQTTGAGELFF. The DNA for the CDR3 is TGTGCCAGCAGCCAAACGACTGGTGCCGGAGAGCTGTTTTTT.